Below are 9 T cell receptor beta chains sequenced from a single sample in a study of vaccination effects on CD4 cells after COVID-19. These receptors have no known antigen. Only in-frame clones appear in the TCRdb table, and some are missing; sequencing was by immunoSEQ multiplex PCR. This table has some 47,000 clones, just over 70% appearing once. Cells that had been cultured for about 10 days were the source of isolated CD4+ T cells. As their vaccination, participants received two doses of either BNT162b2 or mRNA-1273. The material sequenced was CD4+ T cells from PBMCs cultured without peptide, taken after COVID-19 vaccination. The receptors stem from a human donor who received a COVID-19 vaccine.

The chain carries TRBV13 and TRBJ2-1; TRBD2 matches 8 bases. The V and J ends lost 1 base and 10 bases, in that order; junction bases with no gene match: 9. The CDR3 runs to 15 residues. Germline V gives CDR1 PRHDT, CDR2 FYEKMQ (reference sequence). CDR3: CASSLVFLAGNEQFF. CDR3 sequence (DNA): TGTGCCAGCAGCTTAGTCTTCCTAGCGGGCAACGAGCAGTTCTTC.

The chain employs TRBV11-2 and TRBJ1-1; 11 bases are shared with TRBD1. There are 14 residues in the CDR3. V gave up 3 bases and J gave up 4 bases; unmatched junction bases: 1. CDR1 is SGHAT and CDR2 is FQNNGV in the germline V gene. The CDR3 protein is CASSFGTGGTEAFF. The CDR3 DNA follows: TGTGCCAGCAGCTTTGGGACAGGGGGCACTGAAGCTTTCTTT.

This clone was seen a few times. The rearrangement uses TRBV14 and TRBJ2-7, with TRBD1 matching over 8 bases. Germline V gene lookup returns CDR1 SGHDN and CDR2 FVKESK. This CDR3 region has 13 residues. V shed 4 bases and J 7 bases; nucleotides not matched to a gene: 6. This chain's CDR3 is CASSRTGSGEQYF. The CDR3 DNA reads TGTGCCAGCAGCCGGACAGGGTCGGGGGAGCAGTACTTC.

The V and J genes are TRBV6-5 and TRBJ1-5; 9 bases map to TRBD1. This CDR3 has 14 residues. Looked up from germline, CDR1 is MNHEY and CDR2 is SVGAGI. Trimming took 4 bases from V and 4 from J; bases not matched to a gene: 2. The CDR3: CASSFGTGNQPQHF. The CDR3 DNA reads TGTGCCAGCAGTTTCGGGACAGGGAATCAGCCCCAGCATTTT.

The V call is TRBV21-1, the J call TRBJ2-7; no DNA check was done on the table's D call, TRBD2. TRBV21-1 is a documented pseudogene. The CDR3 contains 16 residues. CDR3 protein: CASSRELAGGPHEQYF. The DNA of the CDR3 is TGTGCCAGCAGCAGGGAACTAGCGGGGGGGCCCCACGAGCAGTACTTC.

This clone was detected a few times. The chain recombines TRBV4-1 with TRBJ1-1; unclear D gene. With 6 bases removed from V and 4 bases from J, the gap between germline ends came to 15 bases. Germline V gene data show CDR1 as MGHRA and CDR2 as YSYEKL. There are 14 residues in the CDR3. As DNA, the CDR3 is TGCGCCAGCAGTGGGCCCCTTAAGGGCACTGAAGCTTTCTTT. Protein product: CASSGPLKGTEAFF.

The chain is built from TRBV10-3 and TRBJ1-1; TRBD1 matches 11 bases. Germline V lookup: CDR1 ENHRY, CDR2 SYGVKD. The V segment lost 7 bases and the J segment 3 bases; nucleotides outside the gene matches: 7. CDR3 size: 15 residues. CDR3 sequence reads: CAITDRGQGDTEAFF. The CDR3 DNA follows: TGTGCCATCACGGACAGGGGGCAAGGGGACACTGAAGCTTTCTTT.

The V and J genes are TRBV19 and TRBJ1-1, with D possibly TRBD1 on 6 matching bases. In germline, CDR1 is LNHDA, CDR2 SQIVND (reference sequence). V lost 5 bases, J lost 1 base, and 11 bases lay in between. The CDR3 extends over 14 amino acids. The CDR3 region is CASSFGTPNTEAFF. CDR3 coding DNA: TGTGCCAGTAGTTTCGGGACACCGAACACTGAAGCTTTCTTT.

The chain carries TRBV18 and TRBJ1-6; a possible D gene is TRBD1 (6 bases). CDR1 is KGHSH and CDR2 is LQKENI in the germline V gene. The CDR3 is made up of 16 amino acids. Trimming took 0 bases from V and 7 from J, leaving 13 bases between them. The CDR3 DNA sequence: TGTGCCAGCTCACCACCGACAGGCGGGGTGAATTCACCCCTCCACTTT. Protein: CASSPPTGGVNSPLHF.